These T cell receptor beta chains were read from a single sample in a study of Graves' ophthalmopathy and Graves' hyperthyroidism. TCRdb itself ran the multiplex PCR reads through MiXCR, one entry per CDR3 protein. The sample has over 12,000 distinct CDR3 sequences; roughly 50% are singletons. The sequencing input was peripheral blood. All receptors come from a woman in her 30s with Graves' ophthalmopathy. CDR3s include the opening cysteine and the closing phenylalanine or tryptophan. The order of the fields is D gene, clone size, J gene, V gene, CDR3 DNA, CDR3 protein. The D gene is left open where the match is weak. Clone size is given for some rows only: seen once, a few or many times, or a class if the clone is expanded.

>NA|many|TRBJ1-5|TRBV7-2
TGTGCCAGCAGCTTAAGTAGCAATCAGCCCCAGCATTTT
CASSLSSNQPQHF
>NA|NA|TRBJ2-3|TRBV11-2
TGTGCCAGCAGCCGGACGGAAGATACGCAGTATTTT
CASSRTEDTQYF
>NA|NA|TRBJ2-7|TRBV10-3
NA
CAISDREQGAYEQYFEQYF
>NA|NA|TRBJ1-2|TRBV7-9
TGTGCCAGCAGCTTCGAGGGGTTTGGCTACACCTTC
CASSFEGFGYTF
>NA|medium-sized|TRBJ1-2|TRBV19
TGTGCCAGTAGTATAGGGACCGACTACTATGGCTACACCTTC
CASSIGTDYYGYTF
>TRBD1|few|TRBJ2-1|TRBV12-3/TRBV12-4
TGTGCCAGCAGTTCAACAGGGGGCCCCTACAATGAGCAGTTCTTC
CASSSTGGPYNEQFF
>NA|NA|TRBJ2-6|TRBV5-1
TGCGCCAGCACCTTCACCGGGACAAGGACCTCTGGGGCCAACGTCCTGACTTTC
CASTFTGTRTSGANVLTF
>NA|NA|TRBJ1-2|TRBV7-9
TGTGCCAGCAGCTTAGGTTATAACAGGGAGGTCTATGGCTACACCTTC
CASSLGYNREVYGYTF
>TRBD2|few|TRBJ2-3|TRBV7-9
TGTGCCAGCACCCCGGGACTAGCGGCCTCAGATACGCAGTATTTT
CASTPGLAASDTQYF
>TRBD1|NA|TRBJ2-5|TRBV20-1
TGCAGTGCACCTGACCCCTCTCGACAGGGAAAGACCCAGTACTTC
CSAPDPSRQGKTQYF
>NA|medium-sized|TRBJ1-5|TRBV2
TGTGCCAGCAGTGAACAGGGTCAAGTGGGTAATCAGCCCCAGCATTTT
CASSEQGQVGNQPQHF
>NA|once|TRBJ2-7|TRBV10-3
TGTGCCATCAGTGACATAGACAGGCAATACTACGAGCAGTACTTC
CAISDIDRQYYEQYF
>NA|many|TRBJ1-3|TRBV10-3
TGTGCCATCAGTGAGTCATTAGGGTCCGGAAACACCATATATTTT
CAISESLGSGNTIYF
>NA|NA|TRBJ1-2|TRBV19
TGTGCCAGTAGTCTCGGGTCTGCCGGCTGCACCTTC
CASSLGSAGCTF
>NA|many|TRBJ2-2|TRBV7-7
TGTGCTAGCAGCACAGGGTTGAGCGGGGAGCTGTTTTTT
CASSTGLSGELFF
>NA|NA|TRBJ2-3|TRBV14
TGTGCCAGCAGCCAAGATCCCGTCGGACTAACGGGAGTTTCGGATACGCAGTATTTT
CASSQDPVGLTGVSDTQYF
>NA|many|TRBJ2-3|TRBV27
TGTGCCACCCTAGCGCCCACAGATACGCAGTATTTT
CATLAPTDTQYF
>NA|NA|TRBJ2-1|TRBV9
TGTGCCAGCAGCGTCGACTTTAGCTCCTACAATGAGCAGTTCTTC
CASSVDFSSYNEQFF
>NA|NA|TRBJ2-1|TRBV6-1
TGTGCCAGCAGGAGCGGACTCCCCCAAAATGAGCAGTTCTTC
CASRSGLPQNEQFF
>TRBD2|NA|TRBJ2-1|TRBV2
TGTGCCGTACTAGCGGGGGCCTCCTACAATGAGCAGTTCTTC
CAVLAGASYNEQFF
>TRBD1|medium-sized|TRBJ2-3|TRBV24-1
TGTGCCACCAGTGATCCTGGGACAGGGGGATACACAGATACGCAGTATTTT
CATSDPGTGGYTDTQYF
>NA|medium-sized|TRBJ1-1|TRBV7-2
TGTGCCAGCAGCTTATTTGCCCTGAACACTGAAGCTTTCTTT
CASSLFALNTEAFF
>NA|NA|TRBJ2-2|TRBV11-2
TGTGCCAGCAGCCTTCAGCCGCCCGGGGAGCTGTTTTTT
CASSLQPPGELFF
>NA|NA|TRBJ2-7|TRBV5-5
TGCGCCAGCAGCAGAGGAGATCCTCACGAGCAGTACTTC
CASSRGDPHEQYF
>TRBD1|NA|TRBJ1-2|TRBV28
TGTGCCAGCAGTGGGGGACAGAACCTCTATGGCTACACCTTC
CASSGGQNLYGYTF
>TRBD2|NA|TRBJ2-3|TRBV20-1
TGCAGTGCTAGGGGGAGGGCAGATACGCAGTATTTT
CSARGRADTQYF
>TRBD1|many|TRBJ2-7|TRBV29-1
TGCAGCGTTGAGGGACAGGGGGGTTACGAGCAGTACTTC
CSVEGQGGYEQYF
>NA|few|TRBJ2-7|TRBV13
TGTGCCAGCAGCAACCCGACTAGGGCCTACGAGCAGTACTTC
CASSNPTRAYEQYF
>TRBD1|many|TRBJ2-7|TRBV10-2
TGCGCCAGCCGGCTCGGACAGGGACCCTACGAGCAGTACTTC
CASRLGQGPYEQYF
>TRBD1|NA|TRBJ2-3|TRBV24-1
TGTGCCACCAGTGCTACGGCCGGACAGGATAGCACAGATACGCAGTATTTT
CATSATAGQDSTDTQYF
>NA|many|TRBJ1-1|TRBV20-1
TGCAGTGCTGGACGGTTACTGAACACTGAAGCTTTCTTT
CSAGRLLNTEAFF
>TRBD2|many|TRBJ2-3|TRBV25-1
TGTGCCAGCAGTGTAGCGGGAAGGTCCACAGATACGCAGTATTTT
CASSVAGRSTDTQYF
>NA|NA|TRBJ2-3|TRBV29-1
TGCAGTGCGAACCTTCCCCTCACAGATACGCAGTATTTT
CSANLPLTDTQYF
>NA|many|TRBJ1-5|TRBV20-1
TGCAGTGCCCCTTTGACGATCGTTGGGCCCCAGCATTTT
CSAPLTIVGPQHF
>NA|many|TRBJ2-3|TRBV10-3
TGTGCCATCAGTGAGTCAGCAGATACGCAGTATTTT
CAISESADTQYF
>NA|medium-sized|TRBJ2-3|TRBV2
TGTGCCAGCAGTGTACAGCGAGGCACAGATACGCAGTATTTT
CASSVQRGTDTQYF
>NA|NA|TRBJ1-6|TRBV9
TGTGCCAGCAGCGTAGATTGGGGAAGGAATTCACCCCTCCACTTT
CASSVDWGRNSPLHF
>NA|many|TRBJ2-1|TRBV6-4
TGTGCCAGCAGTGACGATTCCGTCAATGAGCAGTTCTTC
CASSDDSVNEQFF
>NA|NA|TRBJ1-3|TRBV7-9
TGTGCCAGCAGCTTAACAGGGAGCTCTGGAAACACCATATATTTT
CASSLTGSSGNTIYF
>TRBD2|NA|TRBJ2-7|TRBV6-5
TGCGCCAGCAGAGGGGCTAGCGGAACCTACGAGCAGTACTTC
CASRGASGTYEQYF
>NA|many|TRBJ2-7|TRBV3-1
TGTGCCAGCAGGGGCCCGGGAGAGCAGTACTTC
CASRGPGEQYF
>TRBD1|many|TRBJ1-5|TRBV15
TGTGCCACCAGCCGCGGGGGACAGGGAGGACAGCCCCAGCATTTT
CATSRGGQGGQPQHF